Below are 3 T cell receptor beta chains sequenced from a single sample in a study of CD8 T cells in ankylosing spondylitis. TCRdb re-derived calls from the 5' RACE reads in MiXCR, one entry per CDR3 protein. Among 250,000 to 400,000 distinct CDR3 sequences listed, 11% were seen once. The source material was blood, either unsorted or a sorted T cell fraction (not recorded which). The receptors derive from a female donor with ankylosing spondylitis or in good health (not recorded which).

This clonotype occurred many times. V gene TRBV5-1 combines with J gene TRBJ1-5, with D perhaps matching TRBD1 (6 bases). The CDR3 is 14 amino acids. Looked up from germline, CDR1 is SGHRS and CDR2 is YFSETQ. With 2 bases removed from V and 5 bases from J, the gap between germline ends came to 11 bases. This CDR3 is CASSLGGGDQPQHF. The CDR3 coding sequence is TGCGCCAGCAGCTTAGGGGGGGGCGATCAGCCCCAGCATTTT.

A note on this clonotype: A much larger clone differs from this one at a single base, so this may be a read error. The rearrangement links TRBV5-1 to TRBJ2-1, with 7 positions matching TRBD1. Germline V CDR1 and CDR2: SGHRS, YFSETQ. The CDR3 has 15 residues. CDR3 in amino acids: CASSTTTGIYNDQFF. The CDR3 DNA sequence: TGCGCCAGCAGCACAACGACAGGGATCTACAATGATCAGTTCTTC. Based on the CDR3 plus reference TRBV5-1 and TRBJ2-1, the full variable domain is KAGVTQTPRYLIKTRGQQVTLSCSPISGHRSVSWYQQTPGQGLQFLFEYFSETQRNKGNFPGRFSGRQFSNSRSEMNVSTLELGDSALYLCASSTTTGIYNDQFFGPGTRLTVL.

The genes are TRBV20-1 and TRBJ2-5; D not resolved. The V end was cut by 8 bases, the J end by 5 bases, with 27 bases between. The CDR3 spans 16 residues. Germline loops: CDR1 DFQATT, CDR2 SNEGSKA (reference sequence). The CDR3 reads CSPRTGSTDSTETQYF. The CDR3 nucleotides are TGCAGTCCAAGAACCGGGTCGACCGACTCTACGGAGACCCAGTACTTC.